This T cell receptor beta chain was profiled in a study of blood T cells in healthy people across ages. Findings of the study overall: Bulk PBMC profiling left naive and antigen-experienced comparisons inconclusive.

This clonotype was seen only a few times. Its antigen remains unknown. For the second PCR, which ran for about 6 to 12 cycles, a sample-barcoded 5' primer and a J-beta primer mix were used. A template-switch adaptor containing 12 random nucleotides labeled each cDNA molecule. Each single sample gave us at least 2.5 million CDR3-containing paired-end reads. TCRdb reprocessed the 5' RACE reads with MiXCR, giving one entry per CDR3 protein. The repertoire holds about 680,000 distinct CDR3 sequences, with around 49% as singletons. Germline-derived CDR1 and CDR2 are SGHTA and FQGNSA. This CDR3 is built from 16 residues. Trimming took 2 bases from V and 6 from J, leaving 17 bases between them.

The V and J genes are TRBV7-2 and TRBJ2-1; either TRBD1 or TRBD2 may fit D (5 bases each). Input material: blood. This TCR was recovered from a woman aged 55-70 years in good health. CDR3 loop: CASSLRAARAGNEQFF. In DNA form, the CDR3 reads TGTGCCAGCAGCTTACGGGCAGCCAGGGCGGGCAATGAGCAGTTCTTC.